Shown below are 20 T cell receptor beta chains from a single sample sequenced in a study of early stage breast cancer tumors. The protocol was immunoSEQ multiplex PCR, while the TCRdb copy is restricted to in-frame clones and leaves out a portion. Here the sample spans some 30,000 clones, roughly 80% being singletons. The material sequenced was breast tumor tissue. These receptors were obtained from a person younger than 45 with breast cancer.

CDR3 sequence (DNA): TGTGCCAGCATAAAGGACGGCTCCTACGAGCAGTACTTC. It specifies CASIKDGSYEQYF. The chain employs TRBV6-5 and TRBJ2-7; D is unclear. CDR3 size: 13 residues. Germline V gene data show CDR1 as MNHEY and CDR2 as SVGAGI. V gave up 7 bases and J gave up 0 bases, with 10 bases separating them.

The CDR3 region is CASSFGLAGGHFNYEQYF. The CDR3 coding sequence is TGTGCCAGCAGCTTCGGTTTAGCGGGAGGGCATTTTAACTACGAGCAGTACTTC. The chain couples TRBV7-3 to TRBJ2-7; 11 nucleotides agree with TRBD2. Per germline, CDR1 SGHTA and CDR2 FQGTGA. This CDR3 spans 18 amino acids. The junction had 13 bases not matched to a gene; V was cut back by 3 bases and J by 3 bases.

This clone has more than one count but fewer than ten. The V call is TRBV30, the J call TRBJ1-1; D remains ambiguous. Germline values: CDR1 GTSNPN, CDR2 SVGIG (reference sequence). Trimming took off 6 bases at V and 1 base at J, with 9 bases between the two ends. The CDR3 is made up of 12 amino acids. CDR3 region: CACRTANTEAFF. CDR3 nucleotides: TGTGCCTGTAGGACGGCGAACACTGAAGCTTTCTTT.

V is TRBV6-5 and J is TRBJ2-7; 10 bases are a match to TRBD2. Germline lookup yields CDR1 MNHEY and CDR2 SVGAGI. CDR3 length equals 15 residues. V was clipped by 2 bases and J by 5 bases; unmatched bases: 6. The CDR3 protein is CASSYLSGRSNEQYF. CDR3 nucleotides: TGTGCCAGCAGTTACCTTAGCGGGAGGAGCAACGAGCAGTACTTC.

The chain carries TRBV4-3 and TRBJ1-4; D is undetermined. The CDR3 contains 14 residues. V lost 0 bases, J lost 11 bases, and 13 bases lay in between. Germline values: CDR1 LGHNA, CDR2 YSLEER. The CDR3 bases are TGCGCCAGCAGCCAAGATAGAAGCGGGCCGAAACTGTTTTTT. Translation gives CASSQDRSGPKLFF.

In nucleotides, the CDR3 is TGTGCCAGCAGAGCGGGAGCAATGGATAACACCGGGGAGCTGTTTTTT. The encoded protein is CASRAGAMDNTGELFF. The chain joins TRBV9 to TRBJ2-2; TRBD2 aligns across 8 bases. Germline V gene data show CDR1 as SGDLS and CDR2 as YYNGEE. The CDR3 consists of 16 residues. V lost 5 bases and J lost 2; bases outside the gene matches: 8. Drawing the rest from reference TRBV9 and TRBJ2-2, the complete variable domain is DSGVTQTPKHLITATGQRVTLRCSPRSGDLSVYWYQQSLDQGLQFLIQYYNGEERAKGNILERFSAQQFPDLHSELNLSSLELGDSALYFCASRAGAMDNTGELFFGEGSRLTVL.

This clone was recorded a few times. The CDR3 coding sequence is TGCGCCAGCAGCTTGGGATCAGGGGAGAACTATGGCTACACCTTC. This sequence encodes CASSLGSGENYGYTF. The J gene is TRBJ1-2, the V gene TRBV5-1; D might be TRBD1 (6 bases). The germline V and J ends were trimmed by 0 bases and 2 bases, with 11 bases remaining between them. CDR1 is SGHRS, CDR2 YFSETQ, per germline. This CDR3 comprises 15 residues.

CDR3 sequence: CASSLFGGGTDTQYF. In nucleotides, the CDR3 is TGTGCCAGCAGTTTATTTGGGGGGGGCACAGATACGCAGTATTTT. The chain carries TRBV27 and TRBJ2-3, with 7 bases that match TRBD2. V lost 1 base and J lost 1; bases outside the gene matches: 2. The CDR3 is 15 amino acids. The germline CDR1 and CDR2 sequences are MNHEY and SMNVEV (reference sequence).

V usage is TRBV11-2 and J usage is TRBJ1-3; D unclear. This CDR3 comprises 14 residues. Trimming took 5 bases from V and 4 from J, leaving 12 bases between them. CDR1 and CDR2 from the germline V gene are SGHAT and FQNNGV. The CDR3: CASSLHSRGNTIYF. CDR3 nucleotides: TGTGCCAGCAGCCTCCACTCCAGGGGAAACACCATATATTTT.

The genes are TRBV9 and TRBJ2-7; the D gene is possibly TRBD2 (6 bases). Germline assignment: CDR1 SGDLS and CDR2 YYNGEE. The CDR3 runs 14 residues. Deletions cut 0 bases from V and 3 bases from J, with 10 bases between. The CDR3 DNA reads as TGTGCCAGCAGCGTAGCGGGGGTGGGCTACGAGCAGTACTTC. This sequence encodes CASSVAGVGYEQYF. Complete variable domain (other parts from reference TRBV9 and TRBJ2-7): DSGVTQTPKHLITATGQRVTLRCSPRSGDLSVYWYQQSLDQGLQFLIQYYNGEERAKGNILERFSAQQFPDLHSELNLSSLELGDSALYFCASSVAGVGYEQYFGPGTRLTVT.

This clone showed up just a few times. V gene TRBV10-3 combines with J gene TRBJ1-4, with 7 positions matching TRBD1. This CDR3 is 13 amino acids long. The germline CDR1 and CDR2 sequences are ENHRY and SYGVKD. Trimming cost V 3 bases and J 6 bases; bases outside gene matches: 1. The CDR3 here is CAISDDRDEKLFF. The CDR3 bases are TGTGCCATCAGTGACGACAGGGATGAAAAACTGTTTTTT.

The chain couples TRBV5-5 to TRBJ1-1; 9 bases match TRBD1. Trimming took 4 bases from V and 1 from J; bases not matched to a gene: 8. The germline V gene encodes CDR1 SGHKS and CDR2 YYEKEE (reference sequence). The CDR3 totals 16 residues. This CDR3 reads CASSAARQGENTEAFF. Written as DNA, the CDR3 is TGTGCCAGCAGCGCGGCTCGACAGGGGGAGAACACTGAAGCTTTCTTT.

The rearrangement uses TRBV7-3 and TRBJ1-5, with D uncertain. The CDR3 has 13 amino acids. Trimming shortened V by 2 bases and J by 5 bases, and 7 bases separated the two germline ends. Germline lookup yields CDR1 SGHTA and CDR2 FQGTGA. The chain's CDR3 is CASSLYRDQPQHF. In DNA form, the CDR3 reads TGTGCCAGCAGCTTATATAGAGATCAGCCCCAGCATTTT. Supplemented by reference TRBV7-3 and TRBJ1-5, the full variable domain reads GAGVSQTPSNKVTEKGKYVELRCDPISGHTALYWYRQSLGQGPEFLIYFQGTGAADDSGLPNDRFFAVRPEGSVSTLKIQRTERGDSAVYLCASSLYRDQPQHFGDGTRLSIL.

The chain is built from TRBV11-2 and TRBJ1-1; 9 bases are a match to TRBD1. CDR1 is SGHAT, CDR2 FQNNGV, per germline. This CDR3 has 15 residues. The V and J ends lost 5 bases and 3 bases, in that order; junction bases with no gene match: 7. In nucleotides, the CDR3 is TGTGCCAGCAGCATGACCGGACAGGGGTACACTGAAGCTTTCTTT. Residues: CASSMTGQGYTEAFF.

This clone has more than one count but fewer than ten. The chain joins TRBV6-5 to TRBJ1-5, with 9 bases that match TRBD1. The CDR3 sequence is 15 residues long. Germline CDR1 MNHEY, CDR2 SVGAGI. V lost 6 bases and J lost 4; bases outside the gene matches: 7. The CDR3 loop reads CASSRGTGQNQPQHF. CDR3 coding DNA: TGTGCCAGCAGCCGGGGGACAGGGCAAAATCAGCCCCAGCATTTT.

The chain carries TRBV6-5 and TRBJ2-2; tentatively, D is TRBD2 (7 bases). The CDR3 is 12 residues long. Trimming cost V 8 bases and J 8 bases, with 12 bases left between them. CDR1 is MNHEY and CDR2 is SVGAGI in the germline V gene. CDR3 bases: TGTGCCAGCCGGGGGGCGATAGGGGAGCTGTTTTTT. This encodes CASRGAIGELFF.

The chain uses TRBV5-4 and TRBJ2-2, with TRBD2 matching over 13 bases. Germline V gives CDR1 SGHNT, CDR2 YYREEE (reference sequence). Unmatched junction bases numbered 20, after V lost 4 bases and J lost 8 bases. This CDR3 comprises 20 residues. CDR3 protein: CASSPTPQGLAGRRGGELFF. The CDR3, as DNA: TGTGCCAGCAGCCCGACACCTCAGGGACTAGCGGGAAGAAGGGGGGGGGAGCTGTTTTTT.

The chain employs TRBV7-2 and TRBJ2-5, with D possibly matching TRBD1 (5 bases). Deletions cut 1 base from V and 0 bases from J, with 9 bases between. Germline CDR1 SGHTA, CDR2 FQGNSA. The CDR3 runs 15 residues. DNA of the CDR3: TGTGCCAGCAGCTTAGGACAGAACTACCAAGAGACCCAGTACTTC. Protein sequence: CASSLGQNYQETQYF.

The CDR3 nucleotides read TGTGCCAGCAGCTTGTGGCTAGCGGGAGGTACAGATACGCAGTATTTT. This codes for CASSLWLAGGTDTQYF. The gene calls are TRBV5-6 and TRBJ2-3, with 11 bases fitting TRBD2. Germline-derived CDR1 and CDR2 are SGHDT and YYEEEE. CDR3 size: 16 residues. The V gene end was trimmed by 1 base and the J gene end by 3 bases; junction bases not matched to a gene: 4.

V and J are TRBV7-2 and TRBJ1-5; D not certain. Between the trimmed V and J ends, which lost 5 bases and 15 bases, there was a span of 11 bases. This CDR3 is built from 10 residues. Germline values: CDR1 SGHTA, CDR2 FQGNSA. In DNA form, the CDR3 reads TGTGCCAGCAGCCCACCTTCCTTGCATTTT. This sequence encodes CASSPPSLHF.